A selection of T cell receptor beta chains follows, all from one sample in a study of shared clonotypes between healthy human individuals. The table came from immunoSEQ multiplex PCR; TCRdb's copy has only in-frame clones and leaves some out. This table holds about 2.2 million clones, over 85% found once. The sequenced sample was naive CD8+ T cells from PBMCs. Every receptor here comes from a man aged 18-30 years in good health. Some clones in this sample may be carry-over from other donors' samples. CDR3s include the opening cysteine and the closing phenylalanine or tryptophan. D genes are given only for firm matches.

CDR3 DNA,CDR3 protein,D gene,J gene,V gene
TGTGCCAGCAGCGAGGTCCAAGAGACCCAGTACTTC,CASSEVQETQYF,.,TRBJ2-5,TRBV7-9
TGTGCCAGCTTAGGGTTCAGGGGGCGTGAAGCTTTCTTT,CASLGFRGREAFF,TRBD1,TRBJ1-1,TRBV28
TGTGCCAGCAGCGATAAAGCGACAGCCCGGACCGGGGAGCTGTTTTTT,CASSDKATARTGELFF,.,TRBJ2-2,TRBV14
TGTGCCAGCAGTCCCGGGACTAGCGCCTACATTAAGGGGGAGAGTGAGCAGTTCTTC,CASSPGTSAYIKGESEQFF,TRBD2,TRBJ2-1,TRBV11-2
TGTGCCAGTGGGGGGACTGAAGCTTTCTTT,CASGGTEAFF,.,TRBJ1-1,TRBV28
TGTGCCAGCAGTTTCTCCGGGACAGGTTATTTTAATCAGCCCCAGCATTTT,CASSFSGTGYFNQPQHF,TRBD1,TRBJ1-5,TRBV28
TGTGCCAGCAGCTTAGCTTTGGGACCCTGGCCCACAGATACGCAGTATTTT,CASSLALGPWPTDTQYF,.,TRBJ2-3,TRBV7-2
TGTGCCAGCAGTTTACTGGCGACCGGGGAGCTGTTTTTT,CASSLLATGELFF,.,TRBJ2-2,TRBV28
TGTGCCAGCAGCTTAATCCGCGGAGGACCCAATGAGCAGTTCTTC,CASSLIRGGPNEQFF,.,TRBJ2-1,TRBV7-3
TGCAGCGTTACGGCGCCCGGACAGGGCGGACGGTACGAGCAGTACTTC,CSVTAPGQGGRYEQYF,TRBD1,TRBJ2-7,TRBV29-1
TGTGCCAGTAGTGCGCCCCGGGACAGGTACAATCAGCCCCAGCATTTT,CASSAPRDRYNQPQHF,TRBD1,TRBJ1-5,TRBV19